This T cell receptor beta chain was captured in a study of shared clonotypes between healthy human individuals. Method: immunoSEQ multiplex PCR; TCRdb's copy keeps in-frame clones and lacks some. The sample lists about 960,000 clones; around 80% were seen once. Germline V gives CDR1 GTSNPN, CDR2 SVGIG (reference sequence). The ends were cut back, 0 bases at V and 5 bases at J, with 19 bases in the middle. The CDR3 length is 16 residues. All of the donors resided in Nashville, Tennessee, and each was a Caucasian adult. This clone was recorded a few times. The chain uses TRBV30 and TRBJ1-2; no clear D. This clonotype was obtained from a man between 18 and 35 years old in good health. The sequencing input was memory CD4+ T cells sorted from blood. Subset reported: CD45RA-negative fraction. The CDR3 spells CAWSVSSGRRSYGYTF. In DNA form, the CDR3 reads TGTGCCTGGAGTGTAAGCTCGGGCAGGAGGAGTTATGGCTACACCTTC.